These 24 T cell receptor beta chains were sequenced from one sample in a study of blood T cell repertoires in COVID-19. Measured with immunoSEQ multiplex PCR; TCRdb has only the in-frame clones, and not every one. In the table there are 300,000 or so clones, roughly 88% of which are singletons. The sequenced sample was peripheral blood. All receptors derive from a woman aged 25-40 years who had recovered from COVID-19.

Here the CDR3 reads CASSLGGGGAYEQYF. The CDR3 coding sequence is TGTGCCAGCAGCTTAGGGGGCGGGGGTGCCTACGAGCAGTACTTC. This sequence joins TRBV7-8 and TRBJ2-7, with 7 bases lining up with TRBD2. The germline V gene has CDR1 SGHVS and CDR2 FQNEAQ. J lost 2 bases, V lost 1 base, and 5 bases had no gene match. This CDR3 is built from 15 residues.

This sequence joins TRBV7-2 and TRBJ2-2, with TRBD2 matching 13 bases. V lost 5 bases to trimming and J lost 5 bases; unmatched junction nucleotides: 2. Germline loops: CDR1 SGHTA, CDR2 FQGNSA. CDR3 length: 15 residues. Written as DNA, the CDR3 is TGTGCCAGCAGCAGGGGACTAGCGGGGACCGGGGAGCTGTTTTTT. Its protein is CASSRGLAGTGELFF.

About this clone: The junction and the germline gene differ at one end; a read error may be behind it. This sequence joins TRBV5-1 and TRBJ2-7; tentative D call: TRBD1 (6 bases). Per germline, CDR1 SGHRS and CDR2 YFSETQ. The CDR3 loop spans 14 amino acids. This CDR3 reads CASRPTGPSSEQYF. CDR3 nucleotide sequence: TGCGCCAGCAGGCCTACAGGGCCCTCCTCCGAGCAGTACTTC.

This clone was detected once. The chain couples TRBV29-1 to TRBJ2-5; 7 bases are a match to TRBD2. With 8 bases clipped from V and 5 bases from J, the junction kept 5 bases outside the gene matches. The length of the CDR3 is 11 residues. Germline V gene data show CDR1 as SQVTM and CDR2 as ANQGSEA. DNA of the CDR3: TGCAGCTTCTTGGGGGGGGAGACCCAGTACTTC. This sequence encodes CSFLGGETQYF.

The V gene is TRBV4-3, the J gene TRBJ2-7; 8 nucleotides line up with TRBD1. Germline trimming cut 0 bases from V and 1 base from J; bases unmatched to any gene: 5. The length of the CDR3 is 16 residues. Looked up from germline, CDR1 is LGHNA and CDR2 is YSLEER. The CDR3 loop reads CASSQDPQGASYEQYF. In DNA form, the CDR3 reads TGCGCCAGCAGCCAAGATCCCCAGGGGGCGTCCTACGAGCAGTACTTC.

This clone was detected once. This rearrangement joins TRBV6-5 to TRBJ2-2; D unclear. With 9 bases removed from V and 1 base from J, the gap between germline ends came to 12 bases. The germline CDR1 and CDR2 sequences are MNHEY and SVGAGI. The CDR3 extends over 14 amino acids. CDR3 sequence: CASRRGGNTGELFF. CDR3 DNA sequence: TGTGCCAGTCGGCGTGGCGGGAACACCGGGGAGCTGTTTTTT.

The rearrangement uses TRBV2 and TRBJ2-1, with 11 nucleotides matching TRBD2. Germline V lookup: CDR1 SNHLY, CDR2 FYNNEI. V gave up 8 bases and J gave up 7 bases; unmatched junction bases: 4. The CDR3 has 13 amino acids. For the CDR3, the DNA is TGTGCCAGCTCTAGCGGGGGGTTAAATGAGCAGTTCTTC. Residues: CASSSGGLNEQFF. The full variable domain, its missing parts supplied by reference TRBV2 and TRBJ2-1, is EPEVTQTPSHQVTQMGQEVILRCVPISNHLYFYWYRQILGQKVEFLVSFYNNEISEKSEIFDDQFSVERPDGSNFTLKIRSTKLEDSAMYFCASSSGGLNEQFFGPGTRLTVL.

This clone is a singleton in its sample. The chain employs TRBV6-1 and TRBJ1-5; no definite D call. Germline V gene sequence: CDR1 MNHNS, CDR2 SASEGT. The CDR3 length is 13 residues. V gave up 0 bases and J gave up 6 bases, with 6 bases separating them. CDR3 residues: CASSEARGQPQHF. The CDR3, as DNA: TGTGCCAGCAGTGAAGCACGCGGTCAGCCCCAGCATTTT.

The chain carries TRBV6-5 and TRBJ2-7; 7 bases align to TRBD1. The CDR3 totals 16 residues. Germline lookup yields CDR1 MNHEY and CDR2 SVGAGI. J lost 1 base, V lost 0 bases, and 6 bases had no gene match. The DNA of the CDR3 is TGTGCCAGCAGTTACTCGACGACAGGGATATCCTACGAGCAGTACTTC. Protein: CASSYSTTGISYEQYF.

The genes are TRBV27 and TRBJ2-7, with D possibly matching TRBD2 (6 bases). The CDR3 is 17 residues long. Germline CDR1 reads MNHEY; CDR2 reads SMNVEV (reference sequence). The V end lost 5 bases, the J end lost 1 base, and 21 bases lay between the germline ends. The CDR3 DNA is TGTGCCAGCAGTAGAGGACCGACAGCGGGTCCATCCTACGAGCAGTACTTC. Translated, it gives CASSRGPTAGPSYEQYF.

This chain joins TRBV19 and TRBJ1-5; weak D call: TRBD1 (6 bases). The germline V gene has CDR1 LNHDA and CDR2 SQIVND (reference sequence). CDR3 length: 14 amino acids. The V and J ends lost 3 bases and 6 bases respectively, with 12 bases between them. The CDR3 sequence is CASSIRQGFQPQHF. In DNA, the CDR3 is TGTGCCAGTAGTATTCGCCAGGGGTTTCAGCCCCAGCATTTT.

This chain connects TRBV5-1 to TRBJ1-6, with 7 bases lining up with TRBD1. Germline V gene sequence: CDR1 SGHRS, CDR2 YFSETQ. The junction had 5 bases not matched to a gene; V was cut back by 2 bases and J by 3 bases. The CDR3 has 16 residues. CDR3 in amino acids: CASSFGGQDYNSPLHF. CDR3 nucleotides: TGCGCCAGCAGCTTCGGCGGACAGGACTATAATTCACCCCTCCACTTT.

This clone came up once. The rearrangement uses TRBV7-2 and TRBJ1-3; 8 bases fit TRBD1. V was pared by 5 bases and J by 1 base, with 4 bases of the junction left unmatched. Germline V gene lookup returns CDR1 SGHTA and CDR2 FQGNSA. The CDR3 is 15 residues long. CDR3 amino acids: CASSLRTGSGNTIYF. As DNA, the CDR3 is TGTGCCAGCAGCCTACGGACAGGGTCTGGAAACACCATATATTTT.

The V and J genes are TRBV9 and TRBJ2-4; perhaps TRBD2 as D (5 bases). Per the germline V gene, CDR1 is SGDLS and CDR2 is YYNGEE. The V end was cut by 1 base, the J end by 7 bases, with 9 bases between. This CDR3 has 13 residues. CDR3 sequence reads: CASSVSERNIQYF. DNA for the CDR3: TGTGCCAGCAGCGTAAGTGAGCGGAACATTCAGTACTTC.

The rearrangement uses TRBV28 and TRBJ2-3; possibly TRBD1 for D (5 bases). V was pared by 2 bases and J by 1 base, with 10 bases between. CDR1 is MDHEN and CDR2 is SYDVKM in the germline V gene. The CDR3 has 15 residues. The CDR3 bases are TGTGCCAGCAGTTTAGTGGTAGGGGGCACAGATACGCAGTATTTT. Its protein is CASSLVVGGTDTQYF.

With respect to this clone: One junction end disagrees with the germline gene, perhaps due to a read error. The J gene is TRBJ1-1, the V gene TRBV30, with D perhaps matching TRBD1 (5 bases). The CDR3 is 13 residues long. From germline, CDR1 is GTSNPN and CDR2 SVGIG (reference sequence). For the CDR3, the DNA is TGTGCCTGGAGTGTACTTAAGTCGGGGGATCGAATCTTT. Translated, it gives CAWSVLKSGDRIF.

V usage is TRBV25-1 and J usage is TRBJ2-1, with 7 bases matching TRBD2. CDR3 size: 14 residues. V was clipped by 2 bases and J by 5 bases; unmatched bases: 3. Germline V gene lookup returns CDR1 MGHDK and CDR2 SYGVNS. In DNA form, the CDR3 reads TGTGCCAGCAGTGAACTAGCGGAAGACAATGAGCAGTTCTTC. Amino acids: CASSELAEDNEQFF.

This chain links TRBV14 with TRBJ2-3; D is unresolved. The CDR3 spans 17 residues. Trimming took off 4 bases at V and 0 bases at J, with 17 bases between the two ends. Germline loops: CDR1 SGHDN, CDR2 FVKESK. The CDR3 sequence is CASSLVPSVPSTDTQYF. The CDR3 coding sequence is TGTGCCAGCAGCCTAGTCCCCAGCGTACCTAGCACAGATACGCAGTATTTT.

This clone has just one count. The chain joins TRBV13 to TRBJ2-2; D not resolved. Germline V gene lookup returns CDR1 PRHDT and CDR2 FYEKMQ (reference sequence). CDR3 length: 14 amino acids. V gave up 5 bases and J gave up 1 base, with 8 bases separating them. In DNA form, the CDR3 reads TGTGCCAGCAGCCCCAATTGGAACACCGGGGAGCTGTTTTTT. Protein sequence: CASSPNWNTGELFF.

This clone was seen a few times. This chain connects TRBV4-3 to TRBJ2-5, with 11 bases that match TRBD1. CDR1 and CDR2 from the germline V gene are LGHNA and YSLEER. This CDR3 is 16 amino acids long. J lost 5 bases, V lost 0 bases, and 5 bases had no gene match. CDR3 in DNA: TGCGCCAGCAGCCAAGATCTTTGGGACAGGGGGGAGACCCAGTACTTC. Protein sequence: CASSQDLWDRGETQYF.

V is TRBV18 and J is TRBJ2-3; 8 bases are shared with TRBD2. This CDR3 is 16 amino acids long. Germline V CDR1 and CDR2: KGHSH, LQKENI. V trimming: 2 bases; J trimming: 0 bases; junction bases outside the gene matches: 4. CDR3 sequence (DNA): TGTGCCAGCTCACCAGCCGGGGGGGCTAGCACAGATACGCAGTATTTT. Residues: CASSPAGGASTDTQYF.

The chain is built from TRBV28 and TRBJ1-2; no definite D call. V was pared by 1 base and J by 1 base, with 13 bases between. Germline CDR1 reads MDHEN; CDR2 reads SYDVKM. This CDR3 contains 16 residues. The CDR3 coding sequence is TGTGCCAGCAGTTTATCAGGTTCTTTCTTTAACTATGGCTACACCTTC. Its protein product is CASSLSGSFFNYGYTF.

V and J are TRBV19 and TRBJ1-5, with D unresolved. The CDR3 length is 13 residues. The germline V and J ends were trimmed by 5 bases and 9 bases, with 14 bases remaining between them. CDR1 is LNHDA, CDR2 SQIVND, per germline (reference sequence). The CDR3 region is CASSPAGQWPQHF. For the CDR3, the DNA is TGTGCCAGTAGTCCGGCAGGCCAATGGCCCCAGCATTTT.

This chain links TRBV5-1 with TRBJ2-3; TRBD2 might be the D (5 bases). Germline V gene lookup returns CDR1 SGHRS and CDR2 YFSETQ. V was shortened by 4 bases and J by 4 bases, with 13 bases between the two germline ends. The CDR3 contains 14 residues. CDR3 residues: CASSDRGGADTQYF. In nucleotides, the CDR3 is TGCGCCAGCAGCGACCGGGGTGGGGCAGATACGCAGTATTTT.